A single sample is the source of the 29 T cell receptor beta chains below, sequenced in a study of cytomegalovirus exposure and HLA in healthy donors (dated by TCRdb to the late 2010s). The method behind the library was the immunoSEQ multiplex PCR assay. The multiplex PCR relied on a mix of 60 forward primers for TCR Vbeta segments and 13 reverse primers for TCR Jbeta segments. TCRdb holds this immuneACCESS table with in-frame rearrangements only. Some clones are missing; in checked studies, unresolved V genes explain under half, and the rest has no known cause. The sample table shows fewer than 250,000 clones, and roughly 77% are seen once. The ten biggest clones cover approximately 0.4% of the sample. Sequencing input: PBMCs. The receptors stem from a male donor in good health and CMV-seropositive.

The chain links TRBV12-5 to TRBJ2-5; D possibly corresponds to TRBD1 (6 bases). This CDR3 has 13 amino acids. V was cut by 10 bases and J by 7 bases, with 19 bases left in between. Germline-derived CDR1 and CDR2 are LGHNT and FRNRAP. CDR3 sequence: CATRRGARGTQYF. In nucleotides, the CDR3 is TGTGCTACCAGAAGAGGGGCCAGGGGGACCCAGTACTTC.

The chain uses TRBV9 and TRBJ1-2; D not certain. Trimming took off 0 bases at V and 1 base at J, with 7 bases between the two ends. The CDR3 sequence is 14 residues long. The germline V gene encodes CDR1 SGDLS and CDR2 YYNGEE. The CDR3 DNA reads TGTGCCAGCAGCGTAGGTGGAGATAACTATGGCTACACCTTC. This codes for CASSVGGDNYGYTF.

The chain employs TRBV5-4 and TRBJ2-3, with D possibly TRBD2 on 5 matching bases. Trimming stripped 0 bases from V and 0 bases from J, with 8 bases between. CDR1 and CDR2 from the germline V gene are SGHNT and YYREEE (reference sequence). The CDR3 has 15 amino acids. DNA for the CDR3: TGTGCCAGCAGCTTGGAGCGGCTTAGCACAGATACGCAGTATTTT. Translated: CASSLERLSTDTQYF.

The genes are TRBV5-6 and TRBJ1-6; 9 bases map to TRBD1. From germline, CDR1 is SGHDT and CDR2 YYEEEE. J lost 9 bases, V lost 3 bases, and 7 bases had no gene match. There are 15 residues in the CDR3. The CDR3 region is CASSSWGQGGSPLHF. The CDR3 bases are TGTGCCAGCAGCTCTTGGGGACAGGGCGGTTCACCCCTCCACTTT.

CDR3 DNA: TGTGCCAGCAGTTCAAGACAGGGGGACTACACCTTC. It yields the protein CASSSRQGDYTF. The V gene is TRBV11-3, the J gene TRBJ1-2, with TRBD1 identical over 9 bases. V lost 6 bases, J lost 10 bases, and 6 bases stayed unmatched. Germline CDR1 is SGHNT and CDR2 is YENEEA. CDR3 length equals 12 residues.

The chain recombines TRBV10-3 with TRBJ2-1, with 11 bases lining up with TRBD1. Germline V gives CDR1 ENHRY, CDR2 SYGVKD. The CDR3 is 15 amino acids. Trimming at V came to 4 bases and at J to 4 bases, leaving 3 bases not matched to a gene. This CDR3 is CAISGGQGGYNEQFF. For the CDR3, the DNA is TGTGCCATCAGTGGGGGACAGGGGGGATACAATGAGCAGTTCTTC.

This rearrangement joins TRBV9 to TRBJ2-7, with TRBD1 identical over 7 bases. Trimming cost V 4 bases and J 3 bases; bases outside gene matches: 7. There are 14 residues in the CDR3. Germline lookup yields CDR1 SGDLS and CDR2 YYNGEE. The CDR3 protein is CASSLTGTGYEQYF. The CDR3 DNA sequence: TGTGCCAGCAGCCTGACAGGGACGGGCTACGAGCAGTACTTC.

The rearrangement links TRBV30 to TRBJ2-2; D unclear. This CDR3 is 14 amino acids long. V lost 3 bases, J lost 9 bases, and 17 bases lay in between. Germline CDR1 and CDR2: GTSNPN and SVGIG (reference sequence). The CDR3 coding sequence is TGTGCCTGGAGAGGAATCCCCCAGCGCCGGGAGCTGTTTTTT. The encoded protein is CAWRGIPQRRELFF.

The V gene is TRBV11-2, the J gene TRBJ2-5, with TRBD2 identical over 13 bases. The J call may be incorrect, as the DNA end agrees better with TRBJ2-7. The CDR3 runs 15 residues. Germline CDR1 reads SGHAT; CDR2 reads FQNNGV. The CDR3 DNA reads as TGTGCCAGCAGCTCGGGACTAGCGGGAACCCACGAGCAGTACTTC. This gives the protein CASSSGLAGTHEQYF.

This CDR3 is CASNAGTGGTEAFF. Written as DNA, the CDR3 is TGTGCCAGCAATGCCGGGACAGGGGGCACTGAAGCTTTCTTT. The chain recombines TRBV6-5 with TRBJ1-1; 11 bases agree with TRBD1. The CDR3 loop spans 14 amino acids. From germline, CDR1 is MNHEY and CDR2 SVGAGI. V gave up 7 bases and J gave up 4 bases; unmatched junction bases: 5.

The gene calls are TRBV6-5 and TRBJ1-2, with TRBD1 matching over 7 bases. The CDR3 spans 13 residues. The J segment lost 3 bases and the V segment lost 5 bases, leaving 3 bases of the junction unmatched. CDR1 is MNHEY, CDR2 SVGAGI, per germline. The CDR3 DNA sequence: TGTGCCAGCAGTCCCGGGACAGACTATGGCTACACCTTC. This gives the protein CASSPGTDYGYTF.

V is TRBV11-2 and J is TRBJ1-1; TRBD1 agrees at 8 bases. From germline, CDR1 is SGHAT and CDR2 FQNNGV. The CDR3 totals 13 residues. J gave up 10 bases and V 1 base, and 5 bases lay outside the gene matches. The CDR3 nucleotides read TGTGCCAGCAGCTTAGGAGACAGGGGAGCAGCTTTCTTT. Its protein is CASSLGDRGAAFF.

The rearrangement joins TRBV2 to TRBJ2-7; the D is unclear. Germline CDR1 is SNHLY and CDR2 is FYNNEI. Trimming took off 4 bases at V and 6 bases at J, with 4 bases between the two ends. The CDR3 has 10 amino acids. The CDR3 DNA reads TGTGCCAGCAGTGTCGGCGAGCAGTACTTC. This translates into CASSVGEQYF.

The chain uses TRBV27 and TRBJ2-1; possibly TRBD1 for D (5 bases). Germline CDR1 is MNHEY and CDR2 is SMNVEV (reference sequence). The CDR3 totals 12 residues. V was trimmed by 3 bases and J by 7 bases, leaving 7 bases between them. Here the CDR3 reads CASSFQGNEQFF. As DNA, the CDR3 is TGTGCCAGCAGTTTTCAGGGTAATGAGCAGTTCTTC.

The rearrangement links TRBV7-2 to TRBJ2-5; TRBD2 aligns across 8 bases. Germline-derived CDR1 and CDR2 are SGHTA and FQGNSA. Trimming at V came to 0 bases and at J to 4 bases, leaving 7 bases not matched to a gene. This CDR3 spans 16 amino acids. Written as DNA, the CDR3 is TGTGCCAGCAGCTTAGCGCTCGGGGGGGCCGCAGAGACCCAGTACTTC. Amino acids: CASSLALGGAAETQYF.

The rearrangement uses TRBV7-9 and TRBJ2-5; TRBD2 aligns across 7 bases. The CDR3 has 15 amino acids. The junction had 9 bases not matched to a gene; V was cut back by 6 bases and J by 2 bases. Germline V gene data show CDR1 as SEHNR and CDR2 as FQNEAQ (reference sequence). The CDR3 region is CASSGTNGIQETQYF. The DNA for the CDR3 is TGTGCCAGCAGTGGGACTAACGGGATACAAGAGACCCAGTACTTC.

V usage is TRBV4-2 and J usage is TRBJ1-1; possible D gene TRBD1, 6 bases. The germline V gene has CDR1 LGHNA and CDR2 YNFKEQ. This CDR3 region has 14 residues. The V end was cut by 1 base, the J end by 2 bases, with 8 bases between. The CDR3 here is CASSQVQGNTEAFF. The CDR3, as DNA: TGTGCCAGCAGCCAAGTACAGGGAAACACTGAAGCTTTCTTT.

This clone was recorded a few times. CDR3 bases: TGTGCCAGCAGTCAAACAGGTCTAGCGGGAAATGAGCAGTTCTTC. Its translation is CASSQTGLAGNEQFF. V gene TRBV6-5 combines with J gene TRBJ2-1, with 9 bases aligning to TRBD2. CDR3 length equals 15 residues. V shed 5 bases and J 7 bases; nucleotides not matched to a gene: 9. Germline V gives CDR1 MNHEY, CDR2 SVGAGI.

This clone was detected a few times. This chain uses TRBV4-3 with TRBJ2-1; TRBD2 matches 10 bases. Germline trimming cut 4 bases from V and 6 bases from J; bases unmatched to any gene: 15. CDR1 LGHNA and CDR2 YSLEER come from the germline V gene. The CDR3 extends over 18 amino acids. This CDR3 reads CASSPILNSGGLSNEQFF. The CDR3 nucleotides are TGCGCCAGCAGCCCCATCTTGAATAGCGGGGGGCTTAGCAATGAGCAGTTCTTC.

The CDR3 DNA reads as TGTGCCAGCAGCGCGATGGGACAGACAAATGAAAAACTGTTTTTT. This codes for CASSAMGQTNEKLFF. The gene calls are TRBV7-6 and TRBJ1-4; 7 nucleotides line up with TRBD1. In germline, CDR1 is SGHVS, CDR2 FNYEAQ. The CDR3 spans 15 residues. Losses at the gene ends were 5 bases for V and 5 bases for J; bases not matched to a gene: 8.

This clone was counted a single time. This sequence joins TRBV6-5 and TRBJ2-1; TRBD1 matches 8 bases. Germline V gene lookup returns CDR1 MNHEY and CDR2 SVGAGI. The CDR3 is made up of 15 amino acids. V gave up 6 bases and J gave up 5 bases; unmatched junction bases: 9. CDR3 loop: CASSTPGGGHNEQFF. The CDR3 DNA follows: TGTGCCAGCAGCACTCCAGGGGGCGGTCACAATGAGCAGTTCTTC.

This clone was seen more than once but under ten times. This CDR3 reads CASSLGTGIQETQYF. As DNA, the CDR3 is TGTGCCAGCAGCCTAGGGACAGGGATACAAGAGACCCAGTACTTC. The rearrangement joins TRBV7-3 to TRBJ2-5; the match to TRBD1 covers 9 bases. The CDR3 loop spans 15 amino acids. V lost 5 bases to trimming and J lost 2 bases; unmatched junction nucleotides: 6. CDR1 and CDR2 from the germline V gene are SGHTA and FQGTGA.

V and J are TRBV5-1 and TRBJ2-6, with D uncertain. Germline CDR1 SGHRS, CDR2 YFSETQ. The CDR3 has 16 residues. Trimming shortened V by 4 bases and J by 5 bases, and 16 bases separated the two germline ends. CDR3 region: CASSASRPRWANVLTF. DNA of the CDR3: TGCGCCAGCAGCGCATCTAGGCCTCGGTGGGCCAACGTCCTGACTTTC.

This clone has just one count. J is TRBJ1-6 and V is TRBV7-8, with TRBD1 matching 12 bases. CDR1 and CDR2 (germline): SGHVS, FQNEAQ. Trimming removed 5 bases from V and 9 bases from J; junction bases left unmatched: 11. The CDR3 runs to 17 residues. The CDR3 reads CASSLRDRGPQGSPLHF. The DNA for the CDR3 is TGTGCCAGCAGCCTACGGGACAGGGGGCCTCAGGGTTCACCCCTCCACTTT.

The chain employs TRBV25-1 and TRBJ1-6; D may be TRBD1 (5 bases). Germline V CDR1 and CDR2: MGHDK, SYGVNS. V gave up 6 bases and J gave up 3 bases, with 12 bases separating them. This CDR3 spans 15 amino acids. This chain's CDR3 is CASSGGRGYNSPLHF. Written as DNA, the CDR3 is TGTGCCAGCAGCGGGGGAAGAGGCTATAATTCACCCCTCCACTTT.

The chain links TRBV7-2 to TRBJ2-7; 7 bases map to TRBD2. Trimming removed 1 base from V and 2 bases from J; junction bases left unmatched: 5. The CDR3 is 15 amino acids. The germline gives CDR1 SGHTA, CDR2 FQGNSA. CDR3 region: CASSLGAGLAYEQYF. The CDR3 DNA follows: TGTGCCAGCAGCTTAGGGGCCGGACTAGCCTACGAGCAGTACTTC.

The chain employs TRBV5-1 and TRBJ1-1; TRBD1 agrees at 9 bases. The CDR3 is made up of 16 amino acids. V trimming: 4 bases; J trimming: 6 bases; junction bases outside the gene matches: 13. Germline V lookup: CDR1 SGHRS, CDR2 YFSETQ. The DNA for the CDR3 is TGCGCCAGCAGCCGCGCATTGACAGGGGGGAGCGCTGAAGCTTTCTTT. Residues: CASSRALTGGSAEAFF.

The chain combines TRBV7-3 with TRBJ2-7; 9 positions agree with TRBD1. Trimming took 5 bases from V and 6 from J; bases not matched to a gene: 8. CDR1 and CDR2 from the germline V gene are SGHTA and FQGTGA. This CDR3 region has 14 residues. The CDR3 DNA reads as TGTGCCAGCAGCCTGTCCGGGACAGGGACCGAGCAGTACTTC. Protein product: CASSLSGTGTEQYF.

V gene TRBV7-9 combines with J gene TRBJ2-7; 14 bases align to TRBD2. J was trimmed by 4 bases and V by 5 bases; bases with no gene match: 4. The length of the CDR3 is 15 residues. Germline lookup yields CDR1 SEHNR and CDR2 FQNEAQ (reference sequence). Here the CDR3 DNA reads TGTGCCAGCAGCCCCGGGACTAGCGGGAGATACGAGCAGTACTTC. Protein sequence: CASSPGTSGRYEQYF.